The 27 T cell receptor beta chains below all came from one sample that was sequenced in a study of shared clonotypes between healthy human individuals. The protocol was immunoSEQ multiplex PCR, while the TCRdb copy is restricted to in-frame clones and leaves out a portion. The table shows around 600,000 clones, with around 95% occurring only once. CD8 cells regarded as naive lacked CD45RO, were positively chosen for CCR7, and omitted terminally differentiated effector memory CD45RA+ cells. Sequences were obtained from naive CD8+ T cells sorted from blood. All receptors come from a woman aged 30 to 39 in good health.

The rearrangement uses TRBV9 and TRBJ2-2; D possibly corresponds to TRBD2 (6 bases). The CDR3 has 16 amino acids. The germline gives CDR1 SGDLS, CDR2 YYNGEE. The ends were cut back, 3 bases at V and 1 base at J, with 13 bases in the middle. The CDR3 bases are TGTGCCAGCAGCGGAGGGGAGCGGGTGAACACCGGGGAGCTGTTTTTT. Protein: CASSGGERVNTGELFF.

This clone was seen only once. This chain connects TRBV19 to TRBJ2-1, with TRBD2 matching 8 bases. CDR3 size: 15 residues. Trimming took 3 bases from V and 7 from J; bases not matched to a gene: 8. CDR1 LNHDA and CDR2 SQIVND come from the germline V gene (reference sequence). The CDR3 is CASSISLTGGNEQFF. Here the CDR3 DNA reads TGTGCCAGTAGTATCTCACTAACGGGGGGGAATGAGCAGTTCTTC.

The J gene is TRBJ1-2, the V gene TRBV9; D ambiguous. The CDR3 is 13 residues long. Per the germline V gene, CDR1 is SGDLS and CDR2 is YYNGEE. V dropped 4 bases and J dropped 6 bases, with 13 bases sitting between them. CDR3: CASSPGGSNGYTF. DNA for the CDR3: TGTGCCAGCAGCCCAGGTGGATCCAATGGCTACACCTTC.

The chain combines TRBV6-1 with TRBJ1-1; TRBD1 might be the D (5 bases). CDR3 length: 11 amino acids. CDR1 and CDR2 from the germline V gene are MNHNS and SASEGT. V shed 4 bases and J shed 9 bases, with 9 bases lying between them. The DNA for the CDR3 is TGTGCCAGCAGTGCCGGGGGGAAAGCTTTCTTT. Translated: CASSAGGKAFF.

The V and J genes are TRBV28 and TRBJ2-7, with TRBD1 identical over 9 bases. The CDR3 has 16 amino acids. Germline V lookup: CDR1 MDHEN, CDR2 SYDVKM. Trimming took 3 bases from V and 3 from J; bases not matched to a gene: 9. CDR3 sequence reads: CASSFPDRGRGYEQYF. The CDR3 nucleotides are TGTGCCAGCAGTTTTCCGGACAGGGGTAGAGGCTACGAGCAGTACTTC.

The chain links TRBV15 to TRBJ2-3; D not resolved. V was clipped by 1 base and J by 0 bases, with 11 bases between them. This CDR3 has 16 amino acids. CDR1 is LNHNV, CDR2 YYDKDF, per germline (reference sequence). CDR3 in amino acids: CATSRGLTPSTDTQYF. CDR3 DNA sequence: TGTGCCACCAGCAGAGGCCTCACCCCTAGCACAGATACGCAGTATTTT.

The rearrangement uses TRBV27 and TRBJ2-7; 7 nucleotides align to TRBD1. This CDR3 region has 16 residues. Germline V gene lookup returns CDR1 MNHEY and CDR2 SMNVEV (reference sequence). After removal of 7 bases from V and 3 bases from J, the junction contained 15 bases not matched to a gene. CDR3 DNA: TGTGCCAGCAATACATTAGGTAGGACAGGAGACTACGAGCAGTACTTC. Its protein product is CASNTLGRTGDYEQYF.

The V call is TRBV11-1, the J call TRBJ2-7, with a possible D match to TRBD1 (6 bases). Germline assignment: CDR1 SGHAT and CDR2 FQDESV (reference sequence). The V and J ends lost 8 bases and 1 base respectively, with 6 bases between them. The CDR3 totals 11 residues. CDR3 nucleotides: TGTGCCAGCGGACAGTCCTACGAGCAGTACTTC. It encodes CASGQSYEQYF.

This chain links TRBV13 with TRBJ1-2; 9 nucleotides agree with TRBD1. This CDR3 is 17 amino acids long. CDR1 and CDR2 from the germline V gene are PRHDT and FYEKMQ (reference sequence). V shed 5 bases, J shed 6 bases, and the junction held 16 bases outside the gene matches. Here the CDR3 DNA reads TGTGCCAGCAGCCCAACAACCCTGGGACAGGGAAGAGATGGCTACACCTTC. This gives the protein CASSPTTLGQGRDGYTF.

The chain is built from TRBV25-1 and TRBJ2-7; D not resolved. V lost 2 bases, J lost 0 bases, and 8 bases lay in between. The germline CDR1 and CDR2 sequences are MGHDK and SYGVNS. The CDR3 has 14 amino acids. The DNA of the CDR3 is TGTGCCAGCAGTGAAGTAGGCTCCTCCTACGAGCAGTACTTC. Amino acids: CASSEVGSSYEQYF.

This sequence joins TRBV29-1 and TRBJ2-3, with D perhaps matching TRBD1 or TRBD2 (5 bases each). Trimming cost V 2 bases and J 4 bases, with 19 bases left between them. CDR1 is SQVTM and CDR2 is ANQGSEA in the germline V gene. There are 16 residues in the CDR3. DNA of the CDR3: TGCAGCGTTGAAAATACGGGACCCCATAGCTCAGATACGCAGTATTTT. This gives the protein CSVENTGPHSSDTQYF.

This rearrangement joins TRBV7-9 to TRBJ2-7; a weak D match, TRBD2 (6 bases). Germline V gives CDR1 SEHNR, CDR2 FQNEAQ (reference sequence). With 0 bases removed from V and 4 bases from J, the gap between germline ends came to 10 bases. The CDR3 has 14 amino acids. CDR3 bases: TGTGCCAGCAGCTTAGCGCTAAGCGGGTACGAGCAGTACTTC. The encoded protein is CASSLALSGYEQYF.

The V and J genes are TRBV29-1 and TRBJ2-5, with TRBD2 matching 8 bases. CDR1 is SQVTM, CDR2 ANQGSEA, per germline. The V and J ends lost 7 bases and 2 bases, in that order; junction bases with no gene match: 12. The CDR3 extends over 15 amino acids. The CDR3 region has the DNA TGCAGCGCTGAGCCAGCGGGAGCGCTTCAAGAGACCCAGTACTTC. Amino acid sequence: CSAEPAGALQETQYF.

The rearrangement links TRBV5-4 to TRBJ1-1; no clear D gene. V lost 2 bases and J lost 0, with 8 bases in between. CDR1 SGHNT and CDR2 YYREEE come from the germline V gene (reference sequence). The CDR3 length is 14 residues. The CDR3 sequence: CASSFATVNTEAFF. CDR3 in DNA: TGTGCCAGCAGCTTTGCGACGGTGAACACTGAAGCTTTCTTT.

The rearrangement links TRBV7-6 to TRBJ2-7, with TRBD1 matching 8 bases. Germline lookup yields CDR1 SGHVS and CDR2 FNYEAQ. The J segment lost 4 bases and the V segment lost 5 bases, leaving 4 bases of the junction unmatched. The CDR3 runs 13 residues. The CDR3: CASSPGGGYEQYF. CDR3 DNA: TGTGCCAGCAGCCCAGGGGGCGGGTACGAGCAGTACTTC.

V is TRBV28 and J is TRBJ1-5, with 7 bases matching TRBD1. Germline CDR1 is MDHEN and CDR2 is SYDVKM. V lost 2 bases, J lost 4 bases, and 5 bases stayed unmatched. The CDR3 runs 15 residues. The CDR3 is CASSLLEGANQPQHF. The CDR3 region has the DNA TGTGCCAGCAGTTTACTTGAGGGGGCGAATCAGCCCCAGCATTTT.

V and J are TRBV19 and TRBJ2-7; no clear D gene. CDR3 length: 17 amino acids. Germline loops: CDR1 LNHDA, CDR2 SQIVND (reference sequence). Trimming shortened V by 0 bases and J by 3 bases, and 18 bases separated the two germline ends. The CDR3 protein is CASSIDLFGSSLYEQYF. DNA of the CDR3: TGTGCCAGTAGTATAGATCTTTTTGGATCGAGCCTCTACGAGCAGTACTTC.

The chain has TRBV14 and TRBJ2-3; 8 bases match TRBD2. Germline values: CDR1 SGHDN, CDR2 FVKESK. The CDR3 consists of 13 residues. J gave up 3 bases and V 4 bases, and 0 bases lay outside the gene matches. The CDR3 loop reads CASSLAGTDTQYF. CDR3 coding DNA: TGTGCCAGCAGCCTAGCGGGAACAGATACGCAGTATTTT.

V gene TRBV9 combines with J gene TRBJ2-1; the match to TRBD2 covers 12 bases. This CDR3 is built from 14 residues. The ends lost 4 bases at V and 9 bases at J; junction bases unmatched: 5. The V gene's germline CDR1 is SGDLS and CDR2 YYNGEE. The CDR3 sequence is CASSSGLAGREQFF. DNA of the CDR3: TGTGCCAGCAGCTCGGGACTAGCGGGCCGTGAGCAGTTCTTC.

The V call is TRBV15, the J call TRBJ2-5, with 8 bases that match TRBD2. The CDR3 has 16 amino acids. Germline lookup yields CDR1 LNHNV and CDR2 YYDKDF (reference sequence). J gave up 2 bases and V 1 base, and 6 bases lay outside the gene matches. The CDR3 is CATSRAGGLWQETQYF. In nucleotides, the CDR3 is TGTGCCACCAGCAGAGCGGGAGGGCTTTGGCAAGAGACCCAGTACTTC.

The rearrangement links TRBV28 to TRBJ1-2, with 7 bases aligning to TRBD1. This CDR3 has 16 residues. CDR1 is MDHEN and CDR2 is SYDVKM in the germline V gene. The J segment lost 3 bases and the V segment lost 5 bases, leaving 12 bases of the junction unmatched. The CDR3 loop is CASSPITGTVYYGYTF. CDR3 in DNA: TGTGCCAGCAGTCCAATCACCGGGACAGTCTACTATGGCTACACCTTC.

V is TRBV7-2 and J is TRBJ2-1, with 12 bases identical to TRBD2. Germline V lookup: CDR1 SGHTA, CDR2 FQGNSA. This CDR3 comprises 19 residues. V lost 2 bases and J lost 4; bases outside the gene matches: 12. The CDR3 sequence: CASSLSGVVLAGGYNEQFF. CDR3 nucleotide sequence: TGTGCCAGCAGCTTAAGTGGGGTGGTCCTAGCGGGAGGGTACAATGAGCAGTTCTTC.

The chain recombines TRBV6-1 with TRBJ2-7; TRBD2 aligns across 7 bases. Germline CDR1 MNHNS, CDR2 SASEGT. Trimming took 7 bases from V and 6 from J; bases not matched to a gene: 15. The CDR3 totals 15 residues. The CDR3 loop is CASKGREGVLLEQYF. CDR3 coding DNA: TGTGCCAGCAAGGGGAGGGAAGGGGTCCTCCTCGAGCAGTACTTC.

Of note for this clone: The identical CDR3 is also encoded by other nucleotide sequences in the sample. The genes are TRBV29-1 and TRBJ2-7; D is unclear. Per germline, CDR1 SQVTM and CDR2 ANQGSEA. This CDR3 has 11 residues. Trimming took 4 bases from V and 0 from J, leaving 4 bases between them. In DNA, the CDR3 is TGCAGCGTTGTCGGCTCCTACGAGCAGTACTTC. Protein product: CSVVGSYEQYF.

This rearrangement joins TRBV11-2 to TRBJ2-7; D possibly corresponds to TRBD2 (5 bases). This CDR3 comprises 14 residues. Germline-derived CDR1 and CDR2 are SGHAT and FQNNGV. V was clipped by 0 bases and J by 3 bases, with 9 bases between them. The CDR3 sequence is CASSLDPGNYEQYF. Written as DNA, the CDR3 is TGTGCCAGCAGCTTAGATCCGGGAAACTACGAGCAGTACTTC.

The V gene is TRBV6-5, the J gene TRBJ2-7; D unclear. The CDR3 is 14 residues long. Germline V gene sequence: CDR1 MNHEY, CDR2 SVGAGI. The V and J ends lost 2 bases and 0 bases respectively, with 8 bases between them. The CDR3 is CASSYGQSSYEQYF. CDR3 nucleotide sequence: TGTGCCAGCAGTTACGGGCAGAGCTCCTACGAGCAGTACTTC.

The V gene is TRBV7-9, the J gene TRBJ2-1; D unresolved. The V gene lost 0 bases and the J gene lost 3 bases, with 6 bases spanning the gap. The CDR3 is 14 amino acids. Germline lookup yields CDR1 SEHNR and CDR2 FQNEAQ (reference sequence). The CDR3 loop is CASSLAGNYNEQFF. CDR3 in DNA: TGTGCCAGCAGCTTAGCAGGCAACTACAATGAGCAGTTCTTC.